This T cell receptor beta chain was obtained from a study of shared clonotypes between healthy human individuals (dated by TCRdb to 2020 to 2021). General notes on the study: A couple of women and a few men aged 18 to 49 years were included in the cohort. For each donor, three plates each were used for CD4 naive and CD4 memory, two plates were used for CD8 naive, and one plate was used for CD8 memory. To increase sequencing depth and limit assay-specific biases, TCR repertoire library preparation and sequencing were carried out by different laboratories using diverse techniques. To estimate repertoire size and how much clonotypes are shared between individuals, the study performed deep sequencing of blood TCR repertoires from a few healthy adults. Per donor, leukapheresis produced somewhere between about 0.94 and 9 billion PBMCs. General findings and caveats noted by the study authors: Sampling was limited to blood, and TCR repertoires in tissue likely differ from TCR repertoires in blood. Pairwise subsampling led to the expectation that sequencing depth would affect the degree of clonotype sharing among donors. When several donors were compared, the shared fraction of clonotypes was roughly 4.8% for naive CD4, approximately 3.3% for naive CD8, 2.3% for memory CD4, and 0.35% to 0.4% for memory CD8. Naive subsets generally had larger estimated clonotype richness than memory subsets. Rarefaction of sorted-subset datasets indicated incomplete sequencing despite the large sequencing depth. The genetic and exposure-history diversity represented was limited by the small number of donors. Clonotypes shared by all four sorted-subset donors showed higher generation probabilities than non-shared clonotypes.

Healthy HIV-negative adults with no recently reported acute infections or vaccinations were included as donors. All donors were Caucasian adults living in Nashville, Tennessee, USA. CD4+ T cells were enriched by magnetic negative selection; naive cells were then positively selected on CD45RA, and the negative fraction formed the memory subset. Blood was collected by leukapheresis, and PBMCs were isolated by Ficoll-Histopaque density gradient centrifugation and then cryopreserved in liquid nitrogen vapor phase. Purity and quantity of every magnetically sorted T cell population were checked by analytical flow cytometry. From each sorted fraction, genomic DNA was isolated and quantified by UV absorbance on a Nanodrop 2000c. Comments on this clone: The antigen it binds to is not known. Base qualities were left out, and no much larger clone turns up one base away.

TCR CDR3 regions were amplified from genomic DNA by multiplex PCR using the deep immunoSEQ assay. Extracted genomic DNA from each cell subset was distributed evenly across all wells of several immunoSEQ 96-well plates, and each plate was treated as a replicate. For sorted subsets, each replicate PCR was loaded with approximately 190 ng genomic DNA, equivalent to 30,000 or so T cell genomes. The purified libraries were quantified using a Qubit 3.0 fluorometer, sized with a Bioanalyzer 2100, and then quantified again using the KAPA Library Quantification kit. Every immunoSEQ 96-well plate was sequenced on a dedicated single-read 150-cycle Illumina NextSeq 550 flow cell. Turning to the authors' computational methods: Because only junctional sequences without quality scores were contained in the immunoSEQ output, filtering matching that applied to full-length reads could not be performed. To assign V/J genes and CDR3, sequences were annotated using PyIR, a Python wrapper for IgBLAST v1.9, with IMGT germline references. Reads were removed for weak V/J assignments (E-value above 1e-6), missing CDR3, stop codons, out-of-frame junctions, or ambiguous translated residues. V3J clonotypes were defined as sequences sharing an identical inferred V gene, J gene, and CDR3 amino acid sequence. Percentage overlap between repertoires was calculated by dividing the number of shared unique clonotypes by the size of the smaller repertoire. Three approaches were used to assess repertoire richness: RTK rarefaction, the Chao1 estimator, and Recon v2.1 estimates of unobserved clonotypes. OLGA was used to compute generation probabilities for all TCRbeta clonotypes that the gDNA method yielded from a handful of donors. TCRdb obtained this table from immuneACCESS and retained in-frame rearrangements with V and J assigned. These tables miss some clones; where compared with another copy, unresolved V genes account for less than half of the shortfall, and the remainder is unexplained. Clone size and V and J calls were adopted from that table, with D and trimming inferred from the DNA. The sample data list around 2.1 million clones, and almost 96% of these were observed just once. The ten biggest clones cover approximately 0.13% of the sample.

From cysteine to phenylalanine, the CDR3 is 15 amino acids long. Only CDR3 DNA is held: 45 bases, read in frame from base 1. CDR1 and CDR2 were assigned from the germline V gene (reference sequence) as MNHNY and SVGAGI. For this chain, trimming is 5 bases at the V end and 3 bases at the J end, and the number of junction bases without a gene match is 4. The rearranged chain carries TRBV6-6 and TRBJ2-1, with 10 junctional bases fitting TRBD2. This clonotype originated in a man aged 18 to 30 in good health. The sequencing sample was made of naive CD4+ T cells sorted from blood. Explained via the paper, the cell subset or site label denotes: CD45RA+ positively selected. The encoded CDR3 is CASSARLAGYNEQFF. The bases are TGTGCCAGCAGTGCCCGACTAGCGGGCTACAATGAGCAGTTCTTC.